Below are 20 T cell receptor beta chains sequenced from a single sample in a study of neurological immune-mediated disorders (dated by TCRdb to the late 2010s). The library was produced with 5' RACE. TCRdb names Illumina HiSeq 2500 as the instrument used. TCRdb took the public reads, trimmed them with fastp at Q25, ran MiXCR for clone calling and kept in-frame beta chains. CDR3 protein duplicates are merged, each entry listing the most common genes and DNA. The sample contains approximately 59,000 distinct CDR3 sequences, roughly 5.6% of them found a single time. Together, the top ten hold about 6% of the sample. Sample: PBMCs. These receptors were collected from a human donor with multiple sclerosis. The donor label of this sample is uncertain.

This clonotype was seen repeatedly, ten times or more. The rearrangement uses TRBV7-2 and TRBJ1-1; the D gene is possibly TRBD1 (6 bases). The germline V gene encodes CDR1 SGHTA and CDR2 FQGNSA. The CDR3 is 15 amino acids. V was shortened by 5 bases and J by 0 bases, with 13 bases between the two germline ends. In nucleotides, the CDR3 is TGTGCCAGCAGCCCCCCGGGACACTTGAACACTGAAGCTTTCTTT. It specifies CASSPPGHLNTEAFF.

This clonotype was seen repeatedly, ten times or more. The V call is TRBV7-2, the J call TRBJ2-1; TRBD2 might be the D (5 bases). Germline lookup yields CDR1 SGHTA and CDR2 FQGNSA. V lost 2 bases and J 14 bases, leaving 19 bases between the germline ends. This CDR3 is 14 amino acids long. CDR3 amino acids: CASSLIPSPRKEFF. The CDR3 DNA reads TGTGCCAGCAGCTTAATCCCTAGCCCTCGAAAGGAGTTCTTC.

This clonotype has at least ten counts. The rearrangement joins TRBV16 to TRBJ2-7; D call uncertain. V lost 0 bases and J lost 2, with 14 bases in between. CDR1 and CDR2 (germline): KGHSY, FQNENV. CDR3 length equals 16 residues. In DNA form, the CDR3 reads TGTGCCAGCAGCCAATCGGCCATCAAGTCGACCTACGAGCAGTACTTC. Its translation: CASSQSAIKSTYEQYF.

The sample holds many counts of this clonotype. This sequence joins TRBV5-5 and TRBJ2-7; D is possibly TRBD2 (6 bases). The V end was cut by 0 bases, the J end by 6 bases, with 10 bases between. The germline CDR1 and CDR2 sequences are SGHKS and YYEKEE (reference sequence). CDR3 size: 13 residues. The CDR3 protein is CASSLAGGVEQYF. CDR3 nucleotide sequence: TGTGCCAGCAGCTTGGCCGGGGGAGTCGAGCAGTACTTC.

This clonotype was seen only once. J is TRBJ2-7 and V is TRBV11-2; tentative D call: TRBD2 (5 bases). The CDR3 is 15 residues long. Trimming left V 1 base short and J 2 bases short, with 12 bases between. Germline CDR1 reads SGHAT; CDR2 reads FQNNGV. CDR3 region: CASSLVLAFAYEQYF. The CDR3 DNA sequence: TGTGCCAGCAGCTTAGTGCTAGCCTTCGCCTACGAGCAGTACTTC.

Many counts were recorded for this clonotype. The V call is TRBV2, the J call TRBJ2-2; 11 bases agree with TRBD2. The CDR3 loop spans 14 amino acids. With 5 bases clipped from V and 7 bases from J, the junction kept 3 bases outside the gene matches. Germline values: CDR1 SNHLY, CDR2 FYNNEI. This CDR3 reads CASSLAGGVGELFF. The CDR3 DNA is TGTGCCAGCAGTCTAGCGGGGGGAGTCGGGGAGCTGTTTTTT.

This clonotype was picked up many times. CDR3 amino acids: CASSLVGGQETQYF. DNA for the CDR3: TGTGCCAGCAGCTTAGTGGGGGGGCAAGAGACCCAGTACTTC. V and J are TRBV7-2 and TRBJ2-5, with 7 bases aligning to TRBD2. The CDR3 runs 14 residues. Per the germline V gene, CDR1 is SGHTA and CDR2 is FQGNSA. V lost 1 base, J lost 2 bases, and 1 base stayed unmatched.

This clonotype was seen many times. This sequence joins TRBV3-1 and TRBJ2-4, with TRBD2 matching over 8 bases. The length of the CDR3 is 17 residues. Germline lookup yields CDR1 LGHDT and CDR2 YNNKEL (reference sequence). With 5 bases clipped from V and 4 bases from J, the junction kept 13 bases outside the gene matches. The CDR3, as DNA: TGTGCCAGCAGCTACACCTCCGGGGGGGGGCCAAAAAACATTCAGTACTTC. Residues: CASSYTSGGGPKNIQYF.

This clonotype showed up many times. This chain links TRBV4-1 with TRBJ2-6; D is ambiguous. V was cut by 0 bases and J by 0 bases, with 9 bases left in between. The V gene's germline CDR1 is MGHRA and CDR2 YSYEKL. There are 17 residues in the CDR3. The CDR3 nucleotides read TGCGCCAGCAGCCAAGATCCAAGTTTCTCTGGGGCCAACGTCCTGACTTTC. It yields the protein CASSQDPSFSGANVLTF.

In this sample, this clonotype turned up many times. The chain is built from TRBV5-1 and TRBJ2-1; perhaps D is TRBD1 or TRBD2 (6 bases each). Germline V gene data show CDR1 as SGHRS and CDR2 as YFSETQ. V lost 9 bases and J lost 9, with 19 bases in between. The CDR3 has 13 amino acids. The CDR3 bases are TGCGCCACCTCGGGGGCCTATGGGGGTGAGCAGTTCTTC. Encoded protein: CATSGAYGGEQFF.

This clonotype was recorded many times. J is TRBJ2-2 and V is TRBV20-1, with D perhaps TRBD1 or TRBD2 (5 bases each). This CDR3 spans 14 amino acids. CDR1 is DFQATT, CDR2 SNEGSKA, per germline (reference sequence). Between the trimmed V and J ends, which lost 2 bases and 7 bases, there was a span of 14 bases. This CDR3 reads CSARFGTSGGELFF. In DNA form, the CDR3 reads TGCAGTGCTAGATTCGGGACCTCGGGCGGGGAGCTGTTTTTT.

This clonotype was observed at least ten times. The gene calls are TRBV9 and TRBJ1-5; D gene uncertain. CDR1 SGDLS and CDR2 YYNGEE come from the germline V gene. The CDR3 length is 13 residues. V shed 0 bases and J shed 11 bases, with 12 bases lying between them. CDR3 residues: CASSVAVEGSQHF. DNA for the CDR3: TGTGCCAGCAGCGTAGCGGTGGAAGGGTCCCAGCATTTT.

This clonotype was observed many times. This chain's CDR3 is CASSVAGTGNDEQYF. DNA for the CDR3: TGTGCCAGCAGCGTAGCCGGGACAGGAAACGACGAGCAGTACTTC. The chain carries TRBV11-2 and TRBJ2-7, with 8 bases aligning to TRBD1. The V gene end was trimmed by 5 bases and the J gene end by 5 bases; junction bases not matched to a gene: 11. The CDR3 length is 15 residues. CDR1 is SGHAT and CDR2 is FQNNGV in the germline V gene. Variable domain in full (rest from reference TRBV11-2 and TRBJ2-7): EAGVAQSPRYKIIEKRQSVAFWCNPISGHATLYWYQQILGQGPKLLIQFQNNGVVDDSQLPKDRFSAERLKGVDSTLKIQPAKLEDSAVYLCASSVAGTGNDEQYFGPGTRLTVT.

This clonotype was found many times. The chain combines TRBV7-8 with TRBJ2-5, with D perhaps matching TRBD1 (7 bases). This CDR3 is built from 15 residues. V was trimmed by 4 bases and J by 5 bases, leaving 17 bases between them. Per germline, CDR1 SGHVS and CDR2 FQNEAQ. The CDR3 DNA sequence: TGTGCCAGCAGCTCATTAGGAGGGGGCGGCGAGACCCAGTACTTC. Translation: CASSSLGGGGETQYF. The variable domain in full, with the rest retrieved from reference TRBV7-8 and TRBJ2-5, is GAGVSQSPRYKVAKRGQDVALRCDPISGHVSLFWYQQALGQGPEFLTYFQNEAQLDKSGLPSDRFFAERPEGSVSTLKIQRTQQEDSAVYLCASSSLGGGGETQYFGPGTRLLVL.

The table lists this clonotype with many counts. J is TRBJ1-2 and V is TRBV7-6; TRBD1 agrees at 10 bases. Germline V gene lookup returns CDR1 SGHVS and CDR2 FNYEAQ. The CDR3 runs 14 residues. V shed 3 bases and J 8 bases; nucleotides not matched to a gene: 6. CDR3 DNA sequence: TGTGCCAGCAGCTTTAGCGCGACAGGGGGCGGCTACACCTTC. Its translation is CASSFSATGGGYTF.

This clonotype was seen at least ten times. The chain links TRBV5-1 to TRBJ1-6; D remains unclear. The CDR3 runs 14 residues. V lost 0 bases to trimming and J lost 11 bases, with 12 bases between them. Germline V gene lookup returns CDR1 SGHRS and CDR2 YFSETQ. CDR3 nucleotides: TGCGCCAGCAGCTTGGGGTTGTGGGGAACACCCCTCCACTTT. Its translation: CASSLGLWGTPLHF.

At least ten counts were recorded for this clonotype. The chain couples TRBV24-1 to TRBJ2-5, with 7 bases aligning to TRBD2. CDR1 KGHDR and CDR2 SFDVKD come from the germline V gene. This CDR3 spans 15 amino acids. V shed 3 bases and J 0 bases; nucleotides not matched to a gene: 3. The CDR3 DNA sequence: TGTGCCACCAGTGATCCCAGCGGGGACCAAGAGACCCAGTACTTC. It codes for CATSDPSGDQETQYF.

By proportion, this clonotype is medium-sized. The chain carries TRBV7-2 and TRBJ2-1; perhaps D is TRBD1 or TRBD2 (5 bases each). CDR1 and CDR2 from the germline V gene are SGHTA and FQGNSA. CDR3 length equals 13 residues. V lost 3 bases and J lost 15, with 18 bases in between. CDR3 loop: CASSLSYGTGSFF. Written as DNA, the CDR3 is TGTGCCAGCAGCTTGTCCTACGGGACCGGGTCGTTCTTC.

There are many counts of this clonotype. V and J are TRBV5-1 and TRBJ1-1, with 8 bases lining up with TRBD1. Trimming removed 5 bases from V and 0 bases from J; junction bases left unmatched: 12. CDR1 SGHRS and CDR2 YFSETQ come from the germline V gene. The CDR3 has 17 amino acids. CDR3 DNA sequence: TGCGCCAGCAGTCGAATCGGGACAGGCCGGATGAACACTGAAGCTTTCTTT. Amino acid sequence: CASSRIGTGRMNTEAFF.

The chain recombines TRBV6-2 or TRBV6-3 with TRBJ2-3, with 8 nucleotides matching TRBD1. There are 14 residues in the CDR3. Germline CDR1 MNHEY, CDR2 SVGEGT. V shed 4 bases and J 6 bases; nucleotides not matched to a gene: 6. CDR3 sequence reads: CASSSTGEADTQYF. CDR3 bases: TGTGCCAGCAGTTCGACAGGGGAGGCCGATACGCAGTATTTT.